This TCR beta chain was sequenced in a study of cytomegalovirus exposure and HLA in healthy donors. Study outcomes and limitations: The HLA-A and HLA-B alleles of most subjects were reportedly predicted accurately from TCR beta sequences.

The V gene's germline CDR1 is SGHNT and CDR2 YYREEE (reference sequence). The CDR3 has 16 amino acids. J was trimmed by 2 bases and V by 4 bases; bases with no gene match: 6. Donors were ostensibly healthy at sampling, although undocumented immune exposures were probable. The PCR contained 60 Vbeta and 13 Jbeta primers. Sequencing was performed with immunoSEQ multiplex PCR; in TCRdb, only in-frame clones are kept and a portion is missing. The profile shows about 150,000 clones, roughly 60% of them singletons. A single count supports this clone. Its antigen remains unidentified. The clonotype originates from a woman between 40 and 55 years old in good health and CMV-seronegative. The material sequenced was PBMCs. V usage is TRBV5-4 and J usage is TRBJ2-5; TRBD2 matches at 12 bases. The CDR3 is CASSLHLAGGQETQYF. CDR3 bases: TGTGCCAGCAGCCTACATCTAGCGGGGGGGCAAGAGACCCAGTACTTC.